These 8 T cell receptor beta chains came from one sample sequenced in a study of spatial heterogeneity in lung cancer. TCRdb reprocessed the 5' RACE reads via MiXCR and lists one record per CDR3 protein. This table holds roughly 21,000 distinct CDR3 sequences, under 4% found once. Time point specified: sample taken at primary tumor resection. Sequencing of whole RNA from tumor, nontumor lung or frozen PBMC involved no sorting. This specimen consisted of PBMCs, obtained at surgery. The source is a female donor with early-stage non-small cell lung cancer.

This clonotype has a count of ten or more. The CDR3 here is CASKEGAHGYTF. The CDR3 bases are TGTGCCAGCAAGGAGGGGGCCCATGGCTACACCTTC. V gene TRBV6-1 combines with J gene TRBJ1-2; TRBD1 matches 7 bases. CDR1 and CDR2 (germline): MNHNS, SASEGT. V shed 7 bases and J 6 bases; nucleotides not matched to a gene: 5. The CDR3 contains 12 residues.

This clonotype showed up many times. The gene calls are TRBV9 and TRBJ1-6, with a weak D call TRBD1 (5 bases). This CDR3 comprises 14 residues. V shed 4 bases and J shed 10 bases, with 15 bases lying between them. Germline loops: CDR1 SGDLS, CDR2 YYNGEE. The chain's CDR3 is CASSKQDDGSPLHF. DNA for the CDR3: TGTGCCAGCAGCAAACAGGACGACGGCTCACCCCTCCACTTT.

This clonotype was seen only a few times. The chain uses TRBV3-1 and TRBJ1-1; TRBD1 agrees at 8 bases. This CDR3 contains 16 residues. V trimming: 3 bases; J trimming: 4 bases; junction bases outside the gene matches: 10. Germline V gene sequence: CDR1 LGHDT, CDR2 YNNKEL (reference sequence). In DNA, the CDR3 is TGTGCCAGCAGCCAGTTCGACAGGGGTAAAAGCACTGAAGCTTTCTTT. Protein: CASSQFDRGKSTEAFF.

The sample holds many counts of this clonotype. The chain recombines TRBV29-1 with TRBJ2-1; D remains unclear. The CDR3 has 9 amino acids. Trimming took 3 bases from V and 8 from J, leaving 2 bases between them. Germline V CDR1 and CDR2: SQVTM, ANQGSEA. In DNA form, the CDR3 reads TGCAGCGTTGACCATGAGCAGTTCTTC. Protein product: CSVDHEQFF.

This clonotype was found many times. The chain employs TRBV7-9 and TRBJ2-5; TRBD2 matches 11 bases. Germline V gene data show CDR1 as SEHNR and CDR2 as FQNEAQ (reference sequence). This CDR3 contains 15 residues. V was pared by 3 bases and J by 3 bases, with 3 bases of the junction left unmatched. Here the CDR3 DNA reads TGTGCCAGCAGCTTCGAACTAGCGGGAGAAGAGACCCAGTACTTC. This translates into CASSFELAGEETQYF.

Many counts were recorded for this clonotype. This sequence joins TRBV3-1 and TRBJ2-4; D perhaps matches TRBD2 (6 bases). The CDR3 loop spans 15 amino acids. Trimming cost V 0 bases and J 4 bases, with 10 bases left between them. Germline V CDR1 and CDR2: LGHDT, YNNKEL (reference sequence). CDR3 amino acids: CASSQEGTLKNIQYF. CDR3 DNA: TGTGCCAGCAGCCAAGAGGGGACTTTAAAAAACATTCAGTACTTC.

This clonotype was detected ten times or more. CDR3 loop: CASSGLAGGNEQFF. For the CDR3, the DNA is TGTGCCAGTAGCGGACTAGCGGGAGGGAATGAGCAGTTCTTC. This rearrangement joins TRBV19 to TRBJ2-1; 15 bases line up with TRBD2. This CDR3 is 14 amino acids long. Germline V lookup: CDR1 LNHDA, CDR2 SQIVND (reference sequence). V gave up 6 bases and J gave up 7 bases; unmatched junction bases: 1.

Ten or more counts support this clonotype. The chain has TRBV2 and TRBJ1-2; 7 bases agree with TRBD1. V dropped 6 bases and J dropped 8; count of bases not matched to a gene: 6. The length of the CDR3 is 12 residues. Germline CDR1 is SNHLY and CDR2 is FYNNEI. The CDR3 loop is CASRTRGQGYTF. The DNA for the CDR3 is TGTGCCAGCAGAACGAGGGGGCAGGGCTACACCTTC.